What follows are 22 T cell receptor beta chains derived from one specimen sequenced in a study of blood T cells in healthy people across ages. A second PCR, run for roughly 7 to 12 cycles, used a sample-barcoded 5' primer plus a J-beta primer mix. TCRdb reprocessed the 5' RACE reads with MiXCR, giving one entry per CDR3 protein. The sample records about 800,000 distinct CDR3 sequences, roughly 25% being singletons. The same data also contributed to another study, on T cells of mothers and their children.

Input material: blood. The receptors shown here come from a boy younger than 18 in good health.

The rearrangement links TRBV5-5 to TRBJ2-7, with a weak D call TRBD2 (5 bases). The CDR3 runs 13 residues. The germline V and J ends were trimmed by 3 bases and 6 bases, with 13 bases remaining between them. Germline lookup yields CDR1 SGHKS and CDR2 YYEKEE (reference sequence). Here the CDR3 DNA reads TGTGCCAGCAGCTCCCGCGGAGGCCTCGAGCAGTACTTC. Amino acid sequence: CASSSRGGLEQYF.

CDR3 DNA sequence: TGCAGCGTTGACCGGGACAGGGACATAGGGACCCAGTACTTC. Translation: CSVDRDRDIGTQYF. The chain has TRBV29-1 and TRBJ2-5; 9 bases align to TRBD1. Germline assignment: CDR1 SQVTM and CDR2 ANQGSEA. The CDR3 is made up of 14 amino acids. Trimming at V came to 3 bases and at J to 7 bases, leaving 9 bases not matched to a gene.

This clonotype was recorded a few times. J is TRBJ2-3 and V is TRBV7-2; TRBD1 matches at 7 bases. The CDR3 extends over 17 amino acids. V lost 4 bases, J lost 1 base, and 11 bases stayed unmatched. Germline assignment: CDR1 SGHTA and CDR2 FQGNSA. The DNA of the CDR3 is TGTGCCAGCAGCTCACCGGGACAGCTTGCCCGCACAGATACGCAGTATTTT. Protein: CASSSPGQLARTDTQYF.

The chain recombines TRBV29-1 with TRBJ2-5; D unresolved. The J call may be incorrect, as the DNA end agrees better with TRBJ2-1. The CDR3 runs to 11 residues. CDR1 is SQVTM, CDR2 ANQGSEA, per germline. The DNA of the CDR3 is TGCAGCGCTGACCAGCACAATGAGCAGTTCTTC. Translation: CSADQHNEQFF.

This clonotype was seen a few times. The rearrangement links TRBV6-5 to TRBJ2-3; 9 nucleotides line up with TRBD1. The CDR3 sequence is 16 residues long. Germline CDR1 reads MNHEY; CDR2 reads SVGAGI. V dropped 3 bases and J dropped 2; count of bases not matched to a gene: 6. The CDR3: CASSYSGTGTTDTQYF. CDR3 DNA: TGTGCCAGCAGTTATTCCGGGACAGGGACCACAGATACGCAGTATTTT.

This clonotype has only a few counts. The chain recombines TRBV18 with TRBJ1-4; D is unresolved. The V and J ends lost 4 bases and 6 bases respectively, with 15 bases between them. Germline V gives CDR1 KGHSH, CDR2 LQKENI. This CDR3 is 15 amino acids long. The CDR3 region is CASSLRTNADEKLFF. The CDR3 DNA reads TGTGCCAGCTCACTCCGGACGAACGCGGATGAAAAACTGTTTTTT.

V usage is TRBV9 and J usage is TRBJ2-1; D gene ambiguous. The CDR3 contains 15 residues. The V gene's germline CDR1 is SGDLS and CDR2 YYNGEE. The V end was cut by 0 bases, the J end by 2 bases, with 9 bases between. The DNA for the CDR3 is TGTGCCAGCAGCGTAGTTACGGGCCCCTACAATGAGCAGTTCTTC. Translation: CASSVVTGPYNEQFF. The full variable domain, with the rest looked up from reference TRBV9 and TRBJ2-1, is DSGVTQTPKHLITATGQRVTLRCSPRSGDLSVYWYQQSLDQGLQFLIQYYNGEERAKGNILERFSAQQFPDLHSELNLSSLELGDSALYFCASSVVTGPYNEQFFGPGTRLTVL.

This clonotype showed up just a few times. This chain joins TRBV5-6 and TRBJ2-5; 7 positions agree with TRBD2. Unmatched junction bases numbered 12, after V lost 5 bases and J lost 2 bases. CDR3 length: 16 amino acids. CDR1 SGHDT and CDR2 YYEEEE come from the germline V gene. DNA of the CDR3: TGTGCCAGCAGGCAACTTGGCGGGAGTGCTCAAGAGACCCAGTACTTC. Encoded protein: CASRQLGGSAQETQYF.

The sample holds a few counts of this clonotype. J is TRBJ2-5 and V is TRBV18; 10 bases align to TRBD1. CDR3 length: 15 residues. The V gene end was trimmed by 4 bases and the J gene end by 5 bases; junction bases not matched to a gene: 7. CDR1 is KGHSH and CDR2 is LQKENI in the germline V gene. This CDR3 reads CASSLDRGPLETQYF. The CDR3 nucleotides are TGTGCCAGCTCACTAGACAGGGGGCCTTTGGAGACCCAGTACTTC.

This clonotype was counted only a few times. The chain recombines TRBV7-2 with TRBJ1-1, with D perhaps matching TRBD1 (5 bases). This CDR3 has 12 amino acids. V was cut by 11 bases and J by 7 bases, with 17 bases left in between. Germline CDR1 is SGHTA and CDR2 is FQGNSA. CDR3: CAAMTRGGEAFF. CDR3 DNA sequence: TGTGCCGCCATGACTCGGGGCGGTGAAGCTTTCTTT. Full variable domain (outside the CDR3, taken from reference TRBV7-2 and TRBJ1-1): GAGVSQSPSNKVTEKGKDVELRCDPISGHTALYWYRQSLGQGLEFLIYFQGNSAPDKSGLPSDRFSAERTGGSVSTLTIQRTQQEDSAVYLCAAMTRGGEAFFGQGTRLTVV.

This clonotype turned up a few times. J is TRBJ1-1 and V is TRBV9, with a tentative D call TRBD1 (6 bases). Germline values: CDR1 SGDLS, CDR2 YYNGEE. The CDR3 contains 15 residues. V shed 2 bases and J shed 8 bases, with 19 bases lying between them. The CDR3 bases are TGTGCCAGCAGCGTTGGGGACACCCTCCTGGGAGAAGCTTTCTTT. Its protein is CASSVGDTLLGEAFF.

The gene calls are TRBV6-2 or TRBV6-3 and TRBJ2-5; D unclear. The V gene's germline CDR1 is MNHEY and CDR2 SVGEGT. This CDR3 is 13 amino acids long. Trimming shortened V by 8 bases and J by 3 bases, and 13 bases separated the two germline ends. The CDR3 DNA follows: TGTGCCAGCGGATTTCCCTGGGAAGAGACCCAGTACTTC. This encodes CASGFPWEETQYF.

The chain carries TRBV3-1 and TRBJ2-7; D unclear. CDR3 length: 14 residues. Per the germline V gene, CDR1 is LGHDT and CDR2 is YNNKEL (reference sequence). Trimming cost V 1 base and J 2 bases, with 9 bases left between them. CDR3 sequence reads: CASSQVYNPYEQYF. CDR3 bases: TGTGCCAGCAGCCAAGTCTACAACCCCTACGAGCAGTACTTC.

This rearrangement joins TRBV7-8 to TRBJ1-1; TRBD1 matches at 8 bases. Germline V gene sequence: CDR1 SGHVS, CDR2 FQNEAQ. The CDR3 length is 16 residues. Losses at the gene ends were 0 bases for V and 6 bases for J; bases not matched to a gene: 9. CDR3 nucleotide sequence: TGTGCCAGCAGCTTAGCCGGCGGGGCGACAGGGGCTGAAGCTTTCTTT. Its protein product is CASSLAGGATGAEAFF. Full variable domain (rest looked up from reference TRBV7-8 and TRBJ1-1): GAGVSQSPRYKVAKRGQDVALRCDPISGHVSLFWYQQALGQGPEFLTYFQNEAQLDKSGLPSDRFFAERPEGSVSTLKIQRTQQEDSAVYLCASSLAGGATGAEAFFGQGTRLTVV.

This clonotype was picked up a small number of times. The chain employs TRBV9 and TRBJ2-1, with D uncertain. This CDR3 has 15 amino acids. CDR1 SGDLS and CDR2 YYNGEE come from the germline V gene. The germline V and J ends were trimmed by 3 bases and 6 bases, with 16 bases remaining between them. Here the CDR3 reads CASSAPHDLSNEQFF. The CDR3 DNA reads TGTGCCAGCAGCGCCCCCCACGATTTGAGCAATGAGCAGTTCTTC. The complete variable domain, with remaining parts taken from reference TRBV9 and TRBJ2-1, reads DSGVTQTPKHLITATGQRVTLRCSPRSGDLSVYWYQQSLDQGLQFLIQYYNGEERAKGNILERFSAQQFPDLHSELNLSSLELGDSALYFCASSAPHDLSNEQFFGPGTRLTVL.

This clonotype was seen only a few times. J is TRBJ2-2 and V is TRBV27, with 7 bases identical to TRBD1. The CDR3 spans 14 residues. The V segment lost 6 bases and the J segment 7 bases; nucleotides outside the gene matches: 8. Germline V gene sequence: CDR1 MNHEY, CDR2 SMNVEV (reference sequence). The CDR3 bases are TGTGCCAGCAGAATTTGGACAGGTAGCGGGGAGCTGTTTTTT. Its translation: CASRIWTGSGELFF.

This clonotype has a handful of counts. Here the CDR3 DNA reads TGTGCCAGCAGTTACTCCCCAGACCGCGAGCAGTACTTC. Its protein is CASSYSPDREQYF. The rearrangement links TRBV6-5 to TRBJ2-5; D unresolved. The J call is doubtful: the DNA matches TRBJ2-7 better. The length of the CDR3 is 13 residues. Per germline, CDR1 MNHEY and CDR2 SVGAGI.

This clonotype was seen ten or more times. CDR3 nucleotides: TGTGCCAGCAGCGCCCTATGGGGGGATGGAAACACCATATATTTT. This encodes CASSALWGDGNTIYF. J is TRBJ1-3 and V is TRBV11-2, with D tentatively TRBD1 (5 bases). Germline V gene lookup returns CDR1 SGHAT and CDR2 FQNNGV. The germline V and J ends were trimmed by 5 bases and 3 bases, with 14 bases remaining between them. The CDR3 extends over 15 amino acids. Variable domain in full (rest from reference TRBV11-2 and TRBJ1-3): EAGVAQSPRYKIIEKRQSVAFWCNPISGHATLYWYQQILGQGPKLLIQFQNNGVVDDSQLPKDRFSAERLKGVDSTLKIQPAKLEDSAVYLCASSALWGDGNTIYFGEGSWLTVV.

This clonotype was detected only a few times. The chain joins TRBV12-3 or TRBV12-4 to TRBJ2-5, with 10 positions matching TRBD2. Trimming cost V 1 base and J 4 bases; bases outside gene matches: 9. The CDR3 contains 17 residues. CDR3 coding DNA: TGTGCCAGCAGTTTAGGTACTAGCGGGATCTTCCCAGAGACCCAGTACTTC. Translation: CASSLGTSGIFPETQYF.

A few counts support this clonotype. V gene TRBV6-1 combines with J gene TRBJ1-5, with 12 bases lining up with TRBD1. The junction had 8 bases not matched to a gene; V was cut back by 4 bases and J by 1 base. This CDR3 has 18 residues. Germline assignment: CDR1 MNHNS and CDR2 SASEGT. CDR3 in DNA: TGTGCCAGCAGTGCCGGGACAGGGGGCGAAGAGAGCAATCAGCCCCAGCATTTT. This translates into CASSAGTGGEESNQPQHF.

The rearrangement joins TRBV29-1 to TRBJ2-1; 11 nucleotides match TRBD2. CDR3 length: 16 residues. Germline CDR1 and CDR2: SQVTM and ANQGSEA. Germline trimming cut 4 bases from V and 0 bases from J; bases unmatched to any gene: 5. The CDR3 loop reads CSVGLAGLSSYNEQFF. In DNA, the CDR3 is TGCAGCGTTGGACTAGCGGGACTGAGCTCCTACAATGAGCAGTTCTTC.

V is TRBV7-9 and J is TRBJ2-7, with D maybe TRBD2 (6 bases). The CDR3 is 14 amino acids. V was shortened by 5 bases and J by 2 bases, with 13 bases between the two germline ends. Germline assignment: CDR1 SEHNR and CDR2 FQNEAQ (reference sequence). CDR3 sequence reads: CASSADYNTYEQYF. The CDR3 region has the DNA TGTGCCAGCAGCGCGGACTACAATACCTACGAGCAGTACTTC.